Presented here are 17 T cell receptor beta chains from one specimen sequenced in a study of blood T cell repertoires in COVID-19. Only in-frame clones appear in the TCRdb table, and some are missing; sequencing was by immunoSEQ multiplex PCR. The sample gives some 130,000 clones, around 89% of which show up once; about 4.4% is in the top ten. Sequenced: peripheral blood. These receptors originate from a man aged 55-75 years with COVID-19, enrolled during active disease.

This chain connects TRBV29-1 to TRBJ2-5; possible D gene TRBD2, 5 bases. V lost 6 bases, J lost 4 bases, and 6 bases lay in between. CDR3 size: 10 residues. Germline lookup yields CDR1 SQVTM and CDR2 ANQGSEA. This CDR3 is CSVEVETQYF. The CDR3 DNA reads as TGCAGCGTGGAGGTAGAGACCCAGTACTTC.

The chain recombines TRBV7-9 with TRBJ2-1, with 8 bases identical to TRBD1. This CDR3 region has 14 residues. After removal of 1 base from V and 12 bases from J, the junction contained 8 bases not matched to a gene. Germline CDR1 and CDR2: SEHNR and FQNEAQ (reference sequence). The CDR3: CASSLGDRTPWQFF. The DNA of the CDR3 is TGTGCCAGCAGCTTAGGGGACAGGACCCCCTGGCAGTTCTTC.

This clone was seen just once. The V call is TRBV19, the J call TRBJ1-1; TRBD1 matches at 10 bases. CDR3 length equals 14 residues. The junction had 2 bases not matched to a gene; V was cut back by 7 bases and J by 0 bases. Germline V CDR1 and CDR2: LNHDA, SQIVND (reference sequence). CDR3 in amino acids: CASKDRGLNTEAFF. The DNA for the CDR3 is TGTGCCAGTAAGGACAGGGGGTTGAACACTGAAGCTTTCTTT.

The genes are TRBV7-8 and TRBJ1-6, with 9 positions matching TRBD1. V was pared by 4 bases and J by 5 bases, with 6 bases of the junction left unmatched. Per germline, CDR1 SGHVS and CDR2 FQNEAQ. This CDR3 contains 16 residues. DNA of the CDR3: TGTGCCAGCAGCTCGGACAGGGGTTCGAATAATTCACCCCTCCACTTT. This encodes CASSSDRGSNNSPLHF.

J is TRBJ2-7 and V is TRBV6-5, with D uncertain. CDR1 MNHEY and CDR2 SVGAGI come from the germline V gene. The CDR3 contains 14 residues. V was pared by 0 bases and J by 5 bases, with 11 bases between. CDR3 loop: CASSYSLVRDEQYF. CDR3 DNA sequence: TGTGCCAGCAGTTACTCGTTGGTTCGGGACGAGCAGTACTTC.

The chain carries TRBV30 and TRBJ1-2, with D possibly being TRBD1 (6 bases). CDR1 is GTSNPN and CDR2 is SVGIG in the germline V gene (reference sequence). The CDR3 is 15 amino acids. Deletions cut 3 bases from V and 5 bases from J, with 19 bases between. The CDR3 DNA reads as TGTGCCTGGAGCTATCGGGGCAGGGGCCTTTATGGCTACACCTTC. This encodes CAWSYRGRGLYGYTF.

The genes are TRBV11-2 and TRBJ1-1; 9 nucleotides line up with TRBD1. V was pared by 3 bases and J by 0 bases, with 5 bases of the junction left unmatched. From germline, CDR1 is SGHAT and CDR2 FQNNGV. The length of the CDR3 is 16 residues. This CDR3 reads CASSFSDRGLNTEAFF. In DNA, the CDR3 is TGTGCCAGCAGCTTCTCGGACAGGGGATTGAACACTGAAGCTTTCTTT.

CDR3 in amino acids: CASRAQGSRNTEAFF. CDR3 bases: TGTGCCAGCAGAGCACAGGGGAGTAGGAACACTGAAGCTTTCTTT. The chain couples TRBV5-4 to TRBJ1-1; 7 nucleotides agree with TRBD1. V gave up 5 bases and J gave up 1 base; unmatched junction bases: 8. Germline values: CDR1 SGHNT, CDR2 YYREEE (reference sequence). The CDR3 sequence is 15 residues long.

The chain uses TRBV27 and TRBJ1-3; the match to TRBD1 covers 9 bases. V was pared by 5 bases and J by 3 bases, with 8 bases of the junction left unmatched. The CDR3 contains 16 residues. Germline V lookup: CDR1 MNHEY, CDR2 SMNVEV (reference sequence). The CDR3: CASSRTGGAFGNTIYF. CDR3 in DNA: TGTGCCAGCAGTCGTACAGGGGGCGCGTTTGGAAACACCATATATTTT.

For the CDR3, the DNA is TGTGCCAGCAGTTACTCGAGTTTGGGGCTTCAGCCCCAGCATTTT. Residues: CASSYSSLGLQPQHF. The chain is built from TRBV6-5 and TRBJ1-5; weak D call: TRBD1 (5 bases). Per germline, CDR1 MNHEY and CDR2 SVGAGI. V was cut by 0 bases and J by 6 bases, with 12 bases left in between. CDR3 length: 15 residues.

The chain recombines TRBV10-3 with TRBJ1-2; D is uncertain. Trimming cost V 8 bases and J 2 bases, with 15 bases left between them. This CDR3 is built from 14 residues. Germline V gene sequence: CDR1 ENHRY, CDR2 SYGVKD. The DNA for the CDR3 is TGTGCCATCGCCCCAGCGGGTGACAACTATGGCTACACCTTC. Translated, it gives CAIAPAGDNYGYTF.

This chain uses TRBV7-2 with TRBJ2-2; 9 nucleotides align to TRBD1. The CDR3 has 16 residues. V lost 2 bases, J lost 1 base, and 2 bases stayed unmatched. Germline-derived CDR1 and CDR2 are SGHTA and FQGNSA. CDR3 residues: CASSLWGQGNTGELFF. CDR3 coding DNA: TGTGCCAGCAGCTTATGGGGACAGGGGAACACCGGGGAGCTGTTTTTT.

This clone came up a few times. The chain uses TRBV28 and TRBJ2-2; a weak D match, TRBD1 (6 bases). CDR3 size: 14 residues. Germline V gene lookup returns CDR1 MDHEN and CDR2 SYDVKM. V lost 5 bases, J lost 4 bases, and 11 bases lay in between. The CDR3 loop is CASSNLQGTGELFF. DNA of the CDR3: TGTGCCAGCAGTAACTTACAGGGCACCGGGGAGCTGTTTTTT.

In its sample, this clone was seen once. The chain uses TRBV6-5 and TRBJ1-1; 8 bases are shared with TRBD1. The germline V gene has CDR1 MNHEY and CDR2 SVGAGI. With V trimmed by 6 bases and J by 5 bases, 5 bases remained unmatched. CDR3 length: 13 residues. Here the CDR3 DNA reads TGTGCCAGCAGACACAGGGGGGATACTGAAGCTTTCTTT. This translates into CASRHRGDTEAFF.

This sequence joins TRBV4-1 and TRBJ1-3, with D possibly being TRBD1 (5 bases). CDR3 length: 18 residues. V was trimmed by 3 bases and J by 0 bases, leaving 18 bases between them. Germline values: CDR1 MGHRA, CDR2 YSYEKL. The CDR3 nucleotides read TGCGCCAGCAGCCATGCGCTTCGACAGCTAAACTCTGGAAACACCATATATTTT. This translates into CASSHALRQLNSGNTIYF.

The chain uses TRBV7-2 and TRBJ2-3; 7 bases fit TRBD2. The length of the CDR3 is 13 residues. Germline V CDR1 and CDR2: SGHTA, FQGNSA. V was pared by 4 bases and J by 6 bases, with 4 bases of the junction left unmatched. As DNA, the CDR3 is TGTGCCAGCAGCTCCATACTAGCGGATACGCAGTATTTT. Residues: CASSSILADTQYF.

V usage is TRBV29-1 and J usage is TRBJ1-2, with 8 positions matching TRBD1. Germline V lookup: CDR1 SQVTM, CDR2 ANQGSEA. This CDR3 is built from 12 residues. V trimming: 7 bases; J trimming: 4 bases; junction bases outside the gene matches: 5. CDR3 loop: CSGRQGTYGYTF. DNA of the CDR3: TGCAGCGGCCGACAGGGGACCTATGGCTACACCTTC.